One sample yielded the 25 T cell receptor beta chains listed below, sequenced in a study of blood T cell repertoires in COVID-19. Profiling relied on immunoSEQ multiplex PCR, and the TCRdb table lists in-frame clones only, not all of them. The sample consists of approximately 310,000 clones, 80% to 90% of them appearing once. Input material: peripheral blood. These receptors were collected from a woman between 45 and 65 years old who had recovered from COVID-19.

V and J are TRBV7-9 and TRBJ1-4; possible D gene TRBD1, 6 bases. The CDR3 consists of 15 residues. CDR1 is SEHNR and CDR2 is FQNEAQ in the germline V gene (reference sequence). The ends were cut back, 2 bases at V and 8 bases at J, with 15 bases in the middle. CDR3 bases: TGTGCCAGCAGCTTATTCCGGGGGGCCGGGGAAAAACTGTTTTTT. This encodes CASSLFRGAGEKLFF.

This chain's CDR3 is CASSPPAGYHIQYF. CDR3 DNA sequence: TGTGCCAGCTCACCACCCGCAGGGTATCACATTCAGTACTTC. The V and J genes are TRBV18 and TRBJ2-4, with a tentative D call TRBD1 (5 bases). Germline V gene sequence: CDR1 KGHSH, CDR2 LQKENI. This CDR3 comprises 14 residues. Trimming pared 0 bases from V and 8 bases from J, leaving 11 bases between.

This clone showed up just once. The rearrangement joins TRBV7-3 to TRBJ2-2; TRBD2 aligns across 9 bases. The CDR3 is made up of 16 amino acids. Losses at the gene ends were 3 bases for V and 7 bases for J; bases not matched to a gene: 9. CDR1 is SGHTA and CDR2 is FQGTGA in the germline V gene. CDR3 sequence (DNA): TGTGCCAGCAGCTTCGGACTAGCGCCAGGGGTCGGGGAGCTGTTTTTT. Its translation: CASSFGLAPGVGELFF. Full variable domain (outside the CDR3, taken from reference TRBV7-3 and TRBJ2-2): GAGVSQTPSNKVTEKGKYVELRCDPISGHTALYWYRQSLGQGPEFLIYFQGTGAADDSGLPNDRFFAVRPEGSVSTLKIQRTERGDSAVYLCASSFGLAPGVGELFFGEGSRLTVL.

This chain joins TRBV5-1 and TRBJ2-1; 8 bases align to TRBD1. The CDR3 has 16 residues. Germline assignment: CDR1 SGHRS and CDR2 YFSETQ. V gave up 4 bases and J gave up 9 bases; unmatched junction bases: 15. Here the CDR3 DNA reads TGCGCCAGCAGCCCCGTGGCTACAGGGGGTAGCCTTGAGCAGTTCTTC. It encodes CASSPVATGGSLEQFF.

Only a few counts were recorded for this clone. CDR3 nucleotides: TGTGCCAGCAGCTCCAGGGATACTAATGAAAAACTGTTTTTT. Translation gives CASSSRDTNEKLFF. The chain combines TRBV7-2 with TRBJ1-4; D is possibly TRBD1 (5 bases). CDR3 length: 14 residues. Per the germline V gene, CDR1 is SGHTA and CDR2 is FQGNSA. The V end lost 4 bases, the J end lost 2 bases, and 8 bases lay between the germline ends.

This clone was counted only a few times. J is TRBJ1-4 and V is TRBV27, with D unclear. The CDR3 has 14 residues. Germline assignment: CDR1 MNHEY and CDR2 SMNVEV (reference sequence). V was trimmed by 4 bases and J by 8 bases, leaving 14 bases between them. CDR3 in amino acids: CASSSWEVREKLFF. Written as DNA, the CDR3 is TGTGCCAGCAGTTCCTGGGAGGTCCGCGAAAAACTGTTTTTT.

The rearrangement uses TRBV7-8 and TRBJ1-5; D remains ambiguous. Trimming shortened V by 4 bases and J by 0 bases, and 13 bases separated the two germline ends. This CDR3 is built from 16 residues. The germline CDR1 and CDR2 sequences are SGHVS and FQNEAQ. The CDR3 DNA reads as TGTGCCAGCAGCTCTGCCCCGGTGCATAGCAATCAGCCCCAGCATTTT. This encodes CASSSAPVHSNQPQHF.

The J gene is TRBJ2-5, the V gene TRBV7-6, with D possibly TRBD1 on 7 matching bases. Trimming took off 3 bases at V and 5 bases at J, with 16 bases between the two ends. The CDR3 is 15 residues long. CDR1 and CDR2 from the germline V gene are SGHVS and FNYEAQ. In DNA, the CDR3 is TGTGCCAGCAGCTTGGCGGGACAGAAGCGGGAGACCCAGTACTTC. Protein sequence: CASSLAGQKRETQYF.

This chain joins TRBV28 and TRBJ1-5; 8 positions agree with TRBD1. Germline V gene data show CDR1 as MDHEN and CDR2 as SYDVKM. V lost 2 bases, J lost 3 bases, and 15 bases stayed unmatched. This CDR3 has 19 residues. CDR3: CASSLGGGSRGLVNQPQHF. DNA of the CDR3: TGTGCCAGCAGTTTAGGGGGCGGGAGCAGGGGGCTTGTCAATCAGCCCCAGCATTTT.

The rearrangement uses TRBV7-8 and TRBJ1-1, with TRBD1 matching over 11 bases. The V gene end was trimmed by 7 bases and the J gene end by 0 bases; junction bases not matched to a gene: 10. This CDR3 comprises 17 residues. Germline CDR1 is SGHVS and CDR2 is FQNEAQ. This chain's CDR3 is CASTGQGAYSLNTEAFF. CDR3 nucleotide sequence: TGTGCCAGCACCGGACAGGGGGCATATTCTCTGAACACTGAAGCTTTCTTT.

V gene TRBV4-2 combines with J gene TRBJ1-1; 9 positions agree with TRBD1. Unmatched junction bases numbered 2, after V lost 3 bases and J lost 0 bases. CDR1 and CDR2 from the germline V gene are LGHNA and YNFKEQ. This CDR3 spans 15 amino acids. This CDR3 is CASSQRTGVNTEAFF. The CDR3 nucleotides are TGTGCCAGCAGCCAGAGGACAGGGGTGAACACTGAAGCTTTCTTT.

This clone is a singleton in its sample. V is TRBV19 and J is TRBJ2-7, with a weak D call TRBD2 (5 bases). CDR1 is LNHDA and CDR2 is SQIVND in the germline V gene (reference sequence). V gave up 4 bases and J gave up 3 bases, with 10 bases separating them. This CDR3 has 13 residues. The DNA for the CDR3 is TGTGCCAGTAGTACCGGACGGGGCTACGAGCAGTACTTC. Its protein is CASSTGRGYEQYF. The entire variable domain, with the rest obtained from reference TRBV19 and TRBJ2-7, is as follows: DGGITQSPKYLFRKEGQNVTLSCEQNLNHDAMYWYRQDPGQGLRLIYYSQIVNDFQKGDIAEGYSVSREKKESFPLTVTSAQKNPTAFYLCASSTGRGYEQYFGPGTRLTVT.

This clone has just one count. In DNA, the CDR3 is TGTGCCAGCAGCCCCGGCCGAATAGCGGACACCTACAATGAGCAGTTCTTC. It translates to CASSPGRIADTYNEQFF. This chain connects TRBV7-9 to TRBJ2-1, with D possibly being TRBD2 (6 bases). The CDR3 consists of 17 residues. V was cut by 5 bases and J by 2 bases, with 19 bases left in between. CDR1 is SEHNR, CDR2 FQNEAQ, per germline (reference sequence).

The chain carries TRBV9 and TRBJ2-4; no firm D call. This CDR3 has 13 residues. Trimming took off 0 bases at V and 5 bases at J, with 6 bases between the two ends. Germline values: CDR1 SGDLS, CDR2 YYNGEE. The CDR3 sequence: CASSVGTENIQYF. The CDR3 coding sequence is TGTGCCAGCAGCGTAGGTACAGAAAACATTCAGTACTTC.

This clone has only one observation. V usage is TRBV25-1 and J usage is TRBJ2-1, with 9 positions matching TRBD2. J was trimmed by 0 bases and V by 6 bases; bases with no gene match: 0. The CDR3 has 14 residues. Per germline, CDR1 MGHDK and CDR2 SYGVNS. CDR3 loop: CASRTSGSYNEQFF. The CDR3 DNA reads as TGTGCCAGCAGGACTAGCGGCTCCTACAATGAGCAGTTCTTC. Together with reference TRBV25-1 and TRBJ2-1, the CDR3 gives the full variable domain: EADIYQTPRYLVIGTGKKITLECSQTMGHDKMYWYQQDPGMELHLIHYSYGVNSTEKGDLSSESTVSRIRTEHFPLTLESARPSHTSQYLCASRTSGSYNEQFFGPGTRLTVL.

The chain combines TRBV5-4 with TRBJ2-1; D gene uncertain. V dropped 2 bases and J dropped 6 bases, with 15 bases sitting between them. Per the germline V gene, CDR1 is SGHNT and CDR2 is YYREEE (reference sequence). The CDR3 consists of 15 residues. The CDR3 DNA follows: TGTGCCAGCAGCTTCCCCCGGTCTGTAAGCAATGAGCAGTTCTTC. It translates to CASSFPRSVSNEQFF.

CDR3 coding DNA: TGTGCCAGCTCACGACCGACAGGAGGAAACACTGAAGCTTTCTTT. It translates to CASSRPTGGNTEAFF. The J gene is TRBJ1-1, the V gene TRBV18, with D perhaps TRBD1 (6 bases). CDR1 and CDR2 (germline): KGHSH, LQKENI. The CDR3 length is 15 residues. Trimming cost V 4 bases and J 2 bases, with 14 bases left between them.

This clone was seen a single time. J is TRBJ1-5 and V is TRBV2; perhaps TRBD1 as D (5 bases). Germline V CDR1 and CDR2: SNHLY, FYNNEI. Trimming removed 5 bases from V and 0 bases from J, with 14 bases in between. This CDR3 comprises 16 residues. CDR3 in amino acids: CASSFAGTSSNQPQHF. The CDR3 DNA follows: TGTGCCAGCAGTTTCGCGGGGACGTCTAGCAATCAGCCCCAGCATTTT.

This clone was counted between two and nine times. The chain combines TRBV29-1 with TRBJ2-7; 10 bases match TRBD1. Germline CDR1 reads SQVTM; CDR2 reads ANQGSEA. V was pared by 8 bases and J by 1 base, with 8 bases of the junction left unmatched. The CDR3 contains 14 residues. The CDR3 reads CSSLGDRGSYEQYF. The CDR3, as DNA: TGCAGCTCTCTCGGGGACAGGGGTTCCTACGAGCAGTACTTC.

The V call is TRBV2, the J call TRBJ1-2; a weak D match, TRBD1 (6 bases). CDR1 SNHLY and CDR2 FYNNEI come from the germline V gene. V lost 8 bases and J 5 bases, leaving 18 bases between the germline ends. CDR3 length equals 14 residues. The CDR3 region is CASGGRVGVYGYTF. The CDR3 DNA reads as TGTGCCAGCGGGGGCAGGGTGGGGGTATATGGCTACACCTTC.

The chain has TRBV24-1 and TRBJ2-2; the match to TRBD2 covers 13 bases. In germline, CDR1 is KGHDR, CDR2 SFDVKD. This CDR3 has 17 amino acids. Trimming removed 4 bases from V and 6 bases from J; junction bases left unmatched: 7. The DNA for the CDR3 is TGTGCCACCAGTGACACGGGACTAGCGGGACCCCCCGGGGAGCTGTTTTTT. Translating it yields CATSDTGLAGPPGELFF.

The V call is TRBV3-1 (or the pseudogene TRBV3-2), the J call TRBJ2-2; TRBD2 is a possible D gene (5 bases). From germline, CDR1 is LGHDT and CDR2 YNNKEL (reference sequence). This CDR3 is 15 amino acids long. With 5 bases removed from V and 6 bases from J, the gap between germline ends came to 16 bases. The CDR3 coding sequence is TGTGCCAGCAGCAGCCGGTATGCGGAGGCCGGGGAGCTGTTTTTT. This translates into CASSSRYAEAGELFF.

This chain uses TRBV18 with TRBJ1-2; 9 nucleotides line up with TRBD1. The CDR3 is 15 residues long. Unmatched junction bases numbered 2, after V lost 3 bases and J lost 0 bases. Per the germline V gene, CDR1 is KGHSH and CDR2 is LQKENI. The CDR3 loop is CASSPGTGTNYGYTF. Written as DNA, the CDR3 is TGTGCCAGCTCACCCGGGACAGGGACTAACTATGGCTACACCTTC.

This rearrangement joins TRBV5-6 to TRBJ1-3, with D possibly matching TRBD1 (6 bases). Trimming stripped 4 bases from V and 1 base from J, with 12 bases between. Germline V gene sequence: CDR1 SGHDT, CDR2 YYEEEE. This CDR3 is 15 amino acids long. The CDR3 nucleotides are TGTGCCAGCAGCATACTGACAGGTTCTGGAAACACCATATATTTT. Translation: CASSILTGSGNTIYF.

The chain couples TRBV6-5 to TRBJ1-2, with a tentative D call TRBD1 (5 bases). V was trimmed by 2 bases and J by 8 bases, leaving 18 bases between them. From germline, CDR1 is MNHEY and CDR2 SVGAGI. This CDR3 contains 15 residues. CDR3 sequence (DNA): TGTGCCAGCAGTTACGGTCGCTGGGGCACGAGGGGCTACACCTTC. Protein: CASSYGRWGTRGYTF.